The 29 T cell receptor beta chains presented below share a single source sample, sequenced in a study of shared clonotypes between healthy human individuals (dated by TCRdb to between 2020 and 2021). The library relied on the immunoSEQ multiplex PCR assay. This immuneACCESS table, as held by TCRdb, lists in-frame sequences with V and J called but not all clones. Of the missing ones, under half trace to an unresolved V gene in checked studies; the others have no known cause. Within this sample are about 2 million clones, with roughly 94% of them counted one time only. Clones ranked in the top ten supply 0.13% of the sample. Sequencing input: naive CD4+ T cells sorted from blood. Read against the paper, the sample's cell subset or site label means: CD45RA+ positively selected. The receptors derive from a young man in good health.

The V and J genes are TRBV7-2 and TRBJ1-5; D is perhaps TRBD1 (5 bases). Germline values: CDR1 SGHTA, CDR2 FQGNSA. There are 13 residues in the CDR3. V dropped 2 bases and J dropped 7 bases, with 9 bases sitting between them. CDR3 region: CASSLSGGQPQHF. The CDR3 nucleotides are TGTGCCAGCAGCTTATCGGGGGGACAGCCCCAGCATTTT.

V and J are TRBV29-1 and TRBJ2-5; 7 bases are shared with TRBD1. The germline V gene has CDR1 SQVTM and CDR2 ANQGSEA. CDR3 length: 12 residues. The ends lost 7 bases at V and 5 bases at J; junction bases unmatched: 7. The CDR3 here is CSASTGMETQYF. DNA of the CDR3: TGCAGCGCCTCGACAGGGATGGAGACCCAGTACTTC.

The chain uses TRBV11-2 and TRBJ1-4; D is undetermined. Trimming shortened V by 1 base and J by 8 bases, and 11 bases separated the two germline ends. Germline CDR1 and CDR2: SGHAT and FQNNGV. The CDR3 has 14 amino acids. The CDR3 bases are TGTGCCAGCAGCTTAGGGGTTACGGGGGAAAAACTGTTTTTT. This translates into CASSLGVTGEKLFF.

Concerning this clone: At the DNA level, this CDR3 is encoded by other sequences in the same sample as well. The chain links TRBV25-1 to TRBJ2-3; D is possibly TRBD1 or TRBD2 (5 bases each). V gave up 4 bases and J gave up 2 bases, with 10 bases separating them. CDR1 is MGHDK, CDR2 SYGVNS, per germline. The CDR3 loop spans 14 amino acids. CDR3 residues: CASSAPGHTDTQYF. The CDR3 coding sequence is TGTGCCAGCAGTGCCCCGGGGCACACAGATACGCAGTATTTT.

The chain recombines TRBV29-1 with TRBJ2-1; possible D gene TRBD2, 6 bases. The length of the CDR3 is 12 residues. The germline gives CDR1 SQVTM, CDR2 ANQGSEA. The CDR3 region is CTGTGEAGEQFF. CDR3 in DNA: TGCACCGGTACGGGGGAAGCAGGTGAGCAGTTCTTC.

The gene calls are TRBV11-2 and TRBJ2-1; 10 bases fit TRBD2. V dropped 7 bases and J dropped 1; count of bases not matched to a gene: 13. CDR3 size: 18 residues. From germline, CDR1 is SGHAT and CDR2 FQNNGV. The CDR3 is CASTPGSGGTGSYNEQFF. In nucleotides, the CDR3 is TGTGCCAGCACCCCCGGTAGCGGGGGGACCGGATCCTACAATGAGCAGTTCTTC.

V gene TRBV19 combines with J gene TRBJ2-7, with 7 bases that match TRBD1. CDR1 and CDR2 (germline): LNHDA, SQIVND (reference sequence). With V trimmed by 5 bases and J by 5 bases, 6 bases remained unmatched. This CDR3 is built from 13 residues. CDR3 nucleotide sequence: TGTGCCAGTAGTTCTCAGGGGGTTAACGAGCAGTACTTC. This gives the protein CASSSQGVNEQYF.

The chain has TRBV19 and TRBJ2-7; D tentatively fits TRBD1 or TRBD2 (5 bases each). V lost 5 bases to trimming and J lost 4 bases, with 15 bases between them. The germline gives CDR1 LNHDA, CDR2 SQIVND (reference sequence). CDR3 length: 14 amino acids. For the CDR3, the DNA is TGTGCCAGTAGTCTCCGGGACGGCACTTACGAGCAGTACTTC. Amino acid sequence: CASSLRDGTYEQYF.

V usage is TRBV18 and J usage is TRBJ1-4; 7 bases align to TRBD1. Germline V gene sequence: CDR1 KGHSH, CDR2 LQKENI. J was trimmed by 0 bases and V by 3 bases; bases with no gene match: 7. The length of the CDR3 is 17 residues. DNA for the CDR3: TGTGCCAGCTCACCGGACAGGACGCTTACAACTAATGAAAAACTGTTTTTT. Amino acids: CASSPDRTLTTNEKLFF. Variable domain in full (rest from reference TRBV18 and TRBJ1-4): NAGVMQNPRHLVRRRGQEARLRCSPMKGHSHVYWYRQLPEEGLKFMVYLQKENIIDESGMPKERFSAEFPKEGPSILRIQQVVRGDSAAYFCASSPDRTLTTNEKLFFGSGTQLSVL.

This clone occurred many times. V and J are TRBV7-2 and TRBJ2-7, with TRBD2 matching 9 bases. The CDR3 has 16 amino acids. J was trimmed by 2 bases and V by 2 bases; bases with no gene match: 7. Per germline, CDR1 SGHTA and CDR2 FQGNSA. The CDR3 DNA reads TGTGCCAGCAGCTTATCAGCGGCTAGCGGGACCTACGAGCAGTACTTC. Translation gives CASSLSAASGTYEQYF.

The CDR3 loop is CASSLGRRGNQPQHF. Written as DNA, the CDR3 is TGTGCCAGCAGTTTGGGCAGGAGGGGCAATCAGCCCCAGCATTTT. The rearrangement links TRBV28 to TRBJ1-5; D remains ambiguous. This CDR3 has 15 amino acids. CDR1 is MDHEN and CDR2 is SYDVKM in the germline V gene. The V end lost 3 bases, the J end lost 2 bases, and 11 bases lay between the germline ends.

The chain recombines TRBV10-3 with TRBJ1-5; the match to TRBD1 covers 9 bases. With 2 bases clipped from V and 7 bases from J, the junction kept 6 bases outside the gene matches. CDR3 length equals 15 residues. Germline assignment: CDR1 ENHRY and CDR2 SYGVKD. This CDR3 is CAISEVQGAGQPQHF. The CDR3 DNA is TGTGCCATCAGTGAGGTACAGGGGGCCGGCCAGCCCCAGCATTTT.

This chain links TRBV25-1 with TRBJ2-1; 11 bases map to TRBD2. The CDR3 loop spans 15 amino acids. Germline loops: CDR1 MGHDK, CDR2 SYGVNS. V gave up 6 bases and J gave up 12 bases; unmatched junction bases: 13. CDR3 in DNA: TGTGCCAGCAGGGAGACTAGCGGGATCGGGGTTAGGCAGTTCTTC. As protein: CASRETSGIGVRQFF.

V gene TRBV9 combines with J gene TRBJ1-2, with D hard to call. V lost 0 bases and J lost 4, with 13 bases in between. Germline values: CDR1 SGDLS, CDR2 YYNGEE. This CDR3 region has 15 residues. The DNA for the CDR3 is TGTGCCAGCAGCGTAGACTACAGTTCCATCTATGGCTACACCTTC. This translates into CASSVDYSSIYGYTF.

This sequence joins TRBV19 and TRBJ2-3, with TRBD1 matching 9 bases. This CDR3 has 15 amino acids. Germline lookup yields CDR1 LNHDA and CDR2 SQIVND (reference sequence). V gave up 1 base and J gave up 5 bases; unmatched junction bases: 4. CDR3 DNA: TGTGCCAGTAGTATAGGGGACAGGGCCAGAGATACGCAGTATTTT. This encodes CASSIGDRARDTQYF.

This chain connects TRBV6-6 to TRBJ1-5; tentatively, D is TRBD1 (6 bases). Germline loops: CDR1 MNHNY, CDR2 SVGAGI (reference sequence). Trimming took off 4 bases at V and 5 bases at J, with 15 bases between the two ends. This CDR3 is built from 15 residues. CDR3 DNA: TGTGCCAGCAGTTTCGGGGGGCGGATCGATCAGCCCCAGCATTTT. This encodes CASSFGGRIDQPQHF.

This chain uses TRBV5-1 with TRBJ2-7; a weak D match, TRBD2 (6 bases). The V and J ends lost 4 bases and 0 bases respectively, with 14 bases between them. Germline-derived CDR1 and CDR2 are SGHRS and YFSETQ. The CDR3 is 15 residues long. Here the CDR3 reads CASSPGDTVSYEQYF. CDR3 DNA sequence: TGCGCCAGCAGCCCGGGAGACACGGTCTCCTACGAGCAGTACTTC.

The chain carries TRBV27 and TRBJ2-1, with D possibly TRBD1 on 5 matching bases. The ends were cut back, 2 bases at V and 2 bases at J, with 7 bases in the middle. This CDR3 spans 14 amino acids. Germline values: CDR1 MNHEY, CDR2 SMNVEV (reference sequence). CDR3 loop: CASSLGAAYNEQFF. CDR3 coding DNA: TGTGCCAGCAGTTTAGGGGCAGCCTACAATGAGCAGTTCTTC.

Regarding this clone: Additional DNA sequences in this sample encode the identical CDR3. V is TRBV4-1 and J is TRBJ2-3, with D tentatively TRBD2 (5 bases). Trimming removed 1 base at V and 0 bases at J, with 8 bases between. There are 15 residues in the CDR3. Germline lookup yields CDR1 MGHRA and CDR2 YSYEKL. CDR3 residues: CASSQGTGSTDTQYF. The CDR3 DNA follows: TGCGCCAGCAGCCAAGGGACGGGAAGCACAGATACGCAGTATTTT.

The chain employs TRBV19 and TRBJ2-5, with TRBD1 matching 7 bases. Germline assignment: CDR1 LNHDA and CDR2 SQIVND (reference sequence). This CDR3 is 16 amino acids long. Unmatched junction bases numbered 13, after V lost 4 bases and J lost 5 bases. This CDR3 is CASSTRIGQAGETQYF. The CDR3 bases are TGTGCCAGTAGTACTAGAATAGGACAGGCGGGTGAGACCCAGTACTTC.

J is TRBJ1-1 and V is TRBV7-2; 7 bases fit TRBD1. Germline V gene data show CDR1 as SGHTA and CDR2 as FQGNSA. The trim removed 1 base at V and 10 bases at J, leaving 15 bases unmatched. The CDR3 consists of 16 residues. DNA of the CDR3: TGTGCCAGCAGCTTAGGTTTGAGGGTAGACAGGGTGGGAGCTTTCTTT. This sequence encodes CASSLGLRVDRVGAFF.

The CDR3 is CASSGTTVSGANVLTF. As DNA, the CDR3 is TGTGCCAGCAGCGGGACTACTGTCTCTGGGGCCAACGTCCTGACTTTC. V is TRBV9 and J is TRBJ2-6; TRBD2 might be the D (6 bases). Trimming removed 3 bases from V and 0 bases from J, with 10 bases in between. Germline lookup yields CDR1 SGDLS and CDR2 YYNGEE. The CDR3 length is 16 residues.

The chain couples TRBV28 to TRBJ2-1; TRBD1 agrees at 9 bases. Germline assignment: CDR1 MDHEN and CDR2 SYDVKM. The V gene end was trimmed by 3 bases and the J gene end by 5 bases; junction bases not matched to a gene: 8. The CDR3 extends over 16 amino acids. In nucleotides, the CDR3 is TGTGCCAGCAGTTTTTACGGGACAGGGTTCCACAATGAGCAGTTCTTC. Its protein is CASSFYGTGFHNEQFF. Together with reference TRBV28 and TRBJ2-1, the CDR3 gives the full variable domain: DVKVTQSSRYLVKRTGEKVFLECVQDMDHENMFWYRQDPGLGLRLIYFSYDVKMKEKGDIPEGYSVSREKKERFSLILESASTNQTSMYLCASSFYGTGFHNEQFFGPGTRLTVL.

V is TRBV5-1 and J is TRBJ2-2, with a weak D call TRBD1 (5 bases). Looked up from germline, CDR1 is SGHRS and CDR2 is YFSETQ. CDR3 size: 13 residues. V gave up 1 base and J gave up 4 bases, with 5 bases separating them. CDR3 in amino acids: CASSLTGTGELFF. CDR3 nucleotides: TGCGCCAGCAGCTTGACAGGCACCGGGGAGCTGTTTTTT.

The chain carries TRBV10-1 and TRBJ1-1, with a tentative D call TRBD1 (5 bases). Germline V gives CDR1 WNHNN, CDR2 SYGVQD (reference sequence). Trimming pared 4 bases from V and 3 bases from J, leaving 15 bases between. The CDR3 consists of 15 residues. The CDR3 region has the DNA TGCGCCAGCAGTGTTTGGGCGGGGACTGACACTGAAGCTTTCTTT. It specifies CASSVWAGTDTEAFF.

V and J are TRBV5-1 and TRBJ2-3; 8 bases match TRBD2. CDR1 is SGHRS and CDR2 is YFSETQ in the germline V gene. The CDR3 is 15 amino acids. V gave up 3 bases and J gave up 5 bases; unmatched junction bases: 8. CDR3 DNA sequence: TGCGCCAGCAGCTGGGGAGCGGGAGAGGGAGATACGCAGTATTTT. It codes for CASSWGAGEGDTQYF.

The V and J genes are TRBV6-5 and TRBJ2-3; either TRBD1 or TRBD2 may fit D (5 bases each). This CDR3 spans 14 amino acids. Germline-derived CDR1 and CDR2 are MNHEY and SVGAGI. Trimming took 11 bases from V and 1 from J, leaving 16 bases between them. Here the CDR3 DNA reads TGTGCCGCGGCCTCGGGGCGAGGCACAGATACGCAGTATTTT. Translation gives CAAASGRGTDTQYF.

The V and J genes are TRBV30 and TRBJ1-4, with D possibly TRBD1 on 5 matching bases. The CDR3 loop spans 13 amino acids. With 3 bases removed from V and 7 bases from J, the gap between germline ends came to 12 bases. Germline CDR1 is GTSNPN and CDR2 is SVGIG (reference sequence). This CDR3 reads CAWRGRQGEKLFF. DNA of the CDR3: TGTGCCTGGAGGGGGAGGCAGGGTGAAAAACTGTTTTTT.

The chain is built from TRBV28 and TRBJ1-4, with a tentative D call TRBD1 (5 bases). Germline V gene data show CDR1 as MDHEN and CDR2 as SYDVKM. This CDR3 comprises 17 residues. The V and J ends lost 7 bases and 1 base respectively, with 19 bases between them. The CDR3 bases are TGTGCCAGCATGGGTAGGGGCCTCCGGGTAACTAATGAAAAACTGTTTTTT. Protein product: CASMGRGLRVTNEKLFF.